This T cell receptor beta chain was identified in a study of blood T cells in healthy people across ages. In this sample, this clonotype turned up a few times. Alongside a J-beta primer mix, a sample-barcoded 5' primer served in a second PCR lasting about 7 to 12 cycles. From the 5' RACE reads, TCRdb called clonotypes with MiXCR, one entry per CDR3 protein. Counted here are about 1.8 million distinct CDR3 sequences, around half occurring once; the ten biggest clones make up less than 2.5%. The CDR3 extends over 14 amino acids. Germline V CDR1 and CDR2: MNHEY, SMNVEV (reference sequence). The V segment lost 3 bases and the J segment 4 bases; nucleotides outside the gene matches: 4.

This clonotype was sampled from a woman aged 40-49 years in good health. V and J are TRBV27 and TRBJ2-5, with 8 bases lining up with TRBD1. Sequencing was done on a sample of blood. The CDR3 protein is CASSLTGEPETQYF. For the CDR3, the DNA is TGTGCCAGCAGTTTGACAGGGGAGCCAGAGACCCAGTACTTC.